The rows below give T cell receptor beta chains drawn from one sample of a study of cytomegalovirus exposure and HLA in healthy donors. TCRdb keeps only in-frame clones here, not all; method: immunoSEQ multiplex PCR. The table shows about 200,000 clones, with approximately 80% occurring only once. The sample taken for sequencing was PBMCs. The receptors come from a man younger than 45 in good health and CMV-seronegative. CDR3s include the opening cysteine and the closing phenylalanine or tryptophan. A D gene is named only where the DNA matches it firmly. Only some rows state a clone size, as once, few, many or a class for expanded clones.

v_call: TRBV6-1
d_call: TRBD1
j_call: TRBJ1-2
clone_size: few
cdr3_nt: TGTGCCAGCAGCGTACAGGGGGGCTACACCTTC
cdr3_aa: CASSVQGGYTF

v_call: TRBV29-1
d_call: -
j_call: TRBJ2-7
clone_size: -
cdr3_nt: TGCAGCGTTGAAGATCGAGGTACCTACGAGCAGTACTTC
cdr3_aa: CSVEDRGTYEQYF

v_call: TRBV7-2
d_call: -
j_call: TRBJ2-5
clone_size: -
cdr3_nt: TGTGCCAGCAGCTTAGTACAGGACCAAGAGACCCAGTACTTC
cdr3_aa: CASSLVQDQETQYF

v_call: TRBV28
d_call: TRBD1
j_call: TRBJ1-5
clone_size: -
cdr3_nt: TGTGCCAGCAACAGGGGACAGCCCCAGCATTTT
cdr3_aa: CASNRGQPQHF

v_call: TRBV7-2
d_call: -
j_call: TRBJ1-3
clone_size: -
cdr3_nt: TGTGCCAGCAGCTTCACAGTGGCCAGGAACACCATATATTTT
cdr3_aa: CASSFTVARNTIYF

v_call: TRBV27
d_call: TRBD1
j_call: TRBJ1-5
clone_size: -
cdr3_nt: TGTGCCAGCAGTTTATCGCGGACAGGATTTAATCAGCCCCAGCATTTT
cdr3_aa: CASSLSRTGFNQPQHF

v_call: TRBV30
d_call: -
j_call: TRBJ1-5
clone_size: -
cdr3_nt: TGTGCCTGGAGTGTACGGGAACCCTTTAATCAGCCCCAGCATTTT
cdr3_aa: CAWSVREPFNQPQHF

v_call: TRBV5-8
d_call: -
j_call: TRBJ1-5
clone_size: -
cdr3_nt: TGTGCCAGCAGCTTTTCCGGCCGGGGGTATAGCAATCAGCCCCAGCATTTT
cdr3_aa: CASSFSGRGYSNQPQHF

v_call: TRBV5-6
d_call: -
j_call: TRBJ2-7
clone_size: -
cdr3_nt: TGTGCCAGCAGCCGAGGGGGTTCCTACGAGCAGTACTTC
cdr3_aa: CASSRGGSYEQYF

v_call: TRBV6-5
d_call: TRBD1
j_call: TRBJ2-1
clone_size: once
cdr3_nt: TGTGCCAGCAGTTACGAAGGGGGCGTTAACAATGAGCAGTTCTTC
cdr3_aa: CASSYEGGVNNEQFF

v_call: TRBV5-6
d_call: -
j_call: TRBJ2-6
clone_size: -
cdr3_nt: TGTGCCAGCAGCTCGCCAGGGGTAGTGGGGGCCAGCGTCCTGACTTTC
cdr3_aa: CASSSPGVVGASVLTF

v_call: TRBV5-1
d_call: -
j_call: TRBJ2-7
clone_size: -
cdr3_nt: TGCGCCAGCAGCTACGATGGGGGGACCTACGAGCAGTACTTC
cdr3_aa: CASSYDGGTYEQYF

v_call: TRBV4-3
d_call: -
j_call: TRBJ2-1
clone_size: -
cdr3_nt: TGCGCCAGCAGCCAAGAGGGACTTGACAATGAGCAGTTCTTC
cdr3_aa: CASSQEGLDNEQFF

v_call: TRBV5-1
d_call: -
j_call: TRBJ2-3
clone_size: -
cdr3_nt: TGCGCCAGCAGCCGAGCGACAGGCCTAACAAGGACAGATACGCAGTATTTT
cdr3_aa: CASSRATGLTRTDTQYF

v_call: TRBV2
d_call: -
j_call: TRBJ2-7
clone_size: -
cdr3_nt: TGTGCCAGTGGACAGTCGATCAGGGAGCAGTACTTC
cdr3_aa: CASGQSIREQYF

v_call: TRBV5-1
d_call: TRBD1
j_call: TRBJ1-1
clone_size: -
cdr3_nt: TGCGCCAGCAGCCCAACCCGGACAGGGGATGGGAACACTGAAGCTTTCTTT
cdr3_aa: CASSPTRTGDGNTEAFF

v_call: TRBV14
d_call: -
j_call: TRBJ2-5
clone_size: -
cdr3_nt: TGTGCCAGCAGTCCTACTACCCTGCGGACCCAGTACTTC
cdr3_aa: CASSPTTLRTQYF

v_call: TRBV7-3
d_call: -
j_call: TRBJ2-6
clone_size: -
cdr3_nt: TGTGCCAGCAGCTTAAAAGGAGGGGGGGCTGGGGCCAACGTCCTGACTTTC
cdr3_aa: CASSLKGGGAGANVLTF

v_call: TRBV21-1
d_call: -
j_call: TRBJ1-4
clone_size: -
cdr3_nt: TGTGCCAGCAGCTCCCGCCGACAGGGACGTGAAAAACTGTTTTTT
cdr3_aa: CASSSRRQGREKLFF

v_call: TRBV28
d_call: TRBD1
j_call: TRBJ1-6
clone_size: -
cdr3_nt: TGTGCCAGCAGTTACGGACAGGGACGGAGCTCCTATAATTCACCCCTCCACTTT
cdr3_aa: CASSYGQGRSSYNSPLHF

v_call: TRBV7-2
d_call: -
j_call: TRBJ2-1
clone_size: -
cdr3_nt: TGTGCCAGCAGCAACTTCCGGGACATTAACTACAATGAGCAGTTCTTC
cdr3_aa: CASSNFRDINYNEQFF

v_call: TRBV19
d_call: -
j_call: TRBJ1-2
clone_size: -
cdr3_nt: TGTGCCAGTAGACAGGGCTACTATGGCTACACCTTC
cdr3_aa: CASRQGYYGYTF

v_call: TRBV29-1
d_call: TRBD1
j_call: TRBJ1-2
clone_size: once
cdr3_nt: TGCAGCGTTGAAGTGTCGAGACAGGGGGCCTATGGCTACACCTTC
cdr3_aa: CSVEVSRQGAYGYTF

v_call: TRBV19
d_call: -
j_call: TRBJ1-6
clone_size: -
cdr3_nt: TGTGCCAGTTCGACCAGGGGCGGGGGCTATAATTCACCCCTCCACTTT
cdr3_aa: CASSTRGGGYNSPLHF